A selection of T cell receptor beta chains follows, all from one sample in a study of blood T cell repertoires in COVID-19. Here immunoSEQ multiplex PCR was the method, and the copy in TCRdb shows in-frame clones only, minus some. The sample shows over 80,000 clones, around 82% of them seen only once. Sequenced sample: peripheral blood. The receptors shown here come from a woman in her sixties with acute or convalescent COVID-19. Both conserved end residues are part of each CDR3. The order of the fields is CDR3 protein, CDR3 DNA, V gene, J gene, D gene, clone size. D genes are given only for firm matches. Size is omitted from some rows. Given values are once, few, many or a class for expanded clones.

CDR3 protein: CAWSVTARGDTQYF
CDR3 DNA: TGTGCCTGGAGTGTCACGGCGAGAGGAGATACGCAGTATTTT
V gene: TRBV30
J gene: TRBJ2-3
D gene: -
clone size: -

CDR3 protein: CASNPGPSQPQHF
CDR3 DNA: TGTGCCAGCAATCCTGGCCCTAGTCAGCCCCAGCATTTT
V gene: TRBV12-3/TRBV12-4
J gene: TRBJ1-5
D gene: -
clone size: -

CDR3 protein: CASSQDLTGVLPQHF
CDR3 DNA: TGCGCCAGCAGCCAAGATCTGACAGGAGTTCTCCCCCAGCATTTT
V gene: TRBV4-1
J gene: TRBJ1-5
D gene: -
clone size: -

CDR3 protein: CASSTDRVKDGYTF
CDR3 DNA: TGTGCCAGCAGCACGGACAGGGTAAAGGATGGCTACACCTTC
V gene: TRBV21-1
J gene: TRBJ1-2
D gene: -
clone size: -

CDR3 protein: CASSLQGASNTEAFF
CDR3 DNA: TGTGCCAGCAGCCTCCAGGGGGCCTCGAACACTGAAGCTTTCTTT
V gene: TRBV4-2
J gene: TRBJ1-1
D gene: TRBD1
clone size: -

CDR3 protein: CASNRVSGANVLTF
CDR3 DNA: TGTGCCAGCAATCGTGTCTCTGGGGCCAACGTCCTGACTTTC
V gene: TRBV6-5
J gene: TRBJ2-6
D gene: -
clone size: -

CDR3 protein: CASSDSPNTEAFF
CDR3 DNA: TGCGCCAGCTCTGACAGTCCCAACACTGAAGCTTTCTTT
V gene: TRBV5-1
J gene: TRBJ1-1
D gene: -
clone size: -

CDR3 protein: CASSLEGGLAGSGETQYF
CDR3 DNA: TGTGCCAGCAGCTTAGAGGGGGGACTAGCGGGGAGCGGTGAGACCCAGTACTTC
V gene: TRBV11-3
J gene: TRBJ2-5
D gene: TRBD2
clone size: -

CDR3 protein: CASALNSYNEQFF
CDR3 DNA: TGCGCCAGCGCACTAAACTCCTACAATGAGCAGTTCTTC
V gene: TRBV5-1
J gene: TRBJ2-1
D gene: -
clone size: -

CDR3 protein: CASSFGQGDSNQPQHF
CDR3 DNA: TGCGCCAGCAGCTTCGGACAGGGGGATAGCAATCAGCCCCAGCATTTT
V gene: TRBV5-1
J gene: TRBJ1-5
D gene: TRBD1
clone size: -

CDR3 protein: CASSLAVPSGANVLTF
CDR3 DNA: TGTGCCAGTAGTTTAGCGGTGCCTTCTGGGGCCAACGTCCTGACTTTC
V gene: TRBV19
J gene: TRBJ2-6
D gene: -
clone size: -

CDR3 protein: CASSNGGDRGLNSPLHF
CDR3 DNA: TGTGCCAGCAGCAATGGGGGGGACAGGGGGCTTAATTCACCCCTCCACTTT
V gene: TRBV21-1
J gene: TRBJ1-6
D gene: -
clone size: -

CDR3 protein: CASSRAAPGLAYNEQFF
CDR3 DNA: TGTGCCAGTAGTCGAGCTGCCCCGGGACTAGCCTACAATGAGCAGTTCTTC
V gene: TRBV19
J gene: TRBJ2-1
D gene: TRBD2
clone size: -

CDR3 protein: CASSSGEREWYEQYF
CDR3 DNA: TGTGCCAGCAGCTCTGGCGAGCGGGAGTGGTACGAGCAGTACTTC
V gene: TRBV5-4
J gene: TRBJ2-7
D gene: TRBD2
clone size: -

CDR3 protein: CASPQREGLGETQYF
CDR3 DNA: TGTGCCAGTCCCCAGCGGGAGGGCCTGGGAGAGACCCAGTACTTC
V gene: TRBV6-6
J gene: TRBJ2-5
D gene: TRBD2
clone size: -

CDR3 protein: CASSWEETQYF
CDR3 DNA: TGCGCCAGCAGCTGGGAGGAGACCCAGTACTTC
V gene: TRBV5-1
J gene: TRBJ2-5
D gene: -
clone size: -

CDR3 protein: CASSVVGTSTDTQYF
CDR3 DNA: TGTGCCAGCAGCGTAGTGGGGACTAGCACAGATACGCAGTATTTT
V gene: TRBV9
J gene: TRBJ2-3
D gene: -
clone size: -

CDR3 protein: CAISERTGVSSGNTIYF
CDR3 DNA: TGTGCCATCAGTGAGAGGACAGGGGTCTCCTCTGGAAACACCATATATTTT
V gene: TRBV10-3
J gene: TRBJ1-3
D gene: TRBD1
clone size: few

CDR3 protein: CASSYSRGSGNTIYF
CDR3 DNA: TGTGCCAGCAGTTACTCCCGGGGCTCTGGAAACACCATATATTTT
V gene: TRBV6-5
J gene: TRBJ1-3
D gene: -
clone size: -

CDR3 protein: CASSSQGGGSETQYF
CDR3 DNA: TGCGCCAGCAGCAGTCAAGGGGGCGGGTCAGAGACCCAGTACTTC
V gene: TRBV5-1
J gene: TRBJ2-5
D gene: TRBD1
clone size: -

CDR3 protein: CASSLAVSSGRGNEQFF
CDR3 DNA: TGTGCCAGCAGCTTGGCGGTATCTAGCGGGAGGGGTAATGAGCAGTTCTTC
V gene: TRBV5-4
J gene: TRBJ2-1
D gene: TRBD2
clone size: once

CDR3 protein: CASSQDRYYGYTF
CDR3 DNA: TGCGCCAGCAGCCAGGACAGGTACTATGGCTACACCTTC
V gene: TRBV5-1
J gene: TRBJ1-2
D gene: TRBD1
clone size: -